This T cell receptor beta chain was identified during a study of blood T cells in healthy people across ages. The authors ran a second PCR of 7 to 11 cycles using a sample-barcoded 5' primer and a J-beta primer mix. TCRdb reanalysed the 5' RACE reads using MiXCR and keeps one entry per CDR3 protein. Of 650,000 to 800,000 distinct CDR3 sequences in the sample, approximately 52% were seen once. This clonotype showed up just a few times. The sample was blood. This receptor was identified in a woman of 80 years or more in good health.

Written as DNA, the CDR3 is TGCAGCGTTCATGGGGGCCTTGAAGCTTTCTTT. Protein sequence: CSVHGGLEAFF. The chain employs TRBV29-1 and TRBJ1-1, with a tentative D call TRBD1 (6 bases). The V gene lost 5 bases and the J gene lost 7 bases, with 11 bases spanning the gap. CDR1 is SQVTM and CDR2 is ANQGSEA in the germline V gene. There are 11 residues in the CDR3.